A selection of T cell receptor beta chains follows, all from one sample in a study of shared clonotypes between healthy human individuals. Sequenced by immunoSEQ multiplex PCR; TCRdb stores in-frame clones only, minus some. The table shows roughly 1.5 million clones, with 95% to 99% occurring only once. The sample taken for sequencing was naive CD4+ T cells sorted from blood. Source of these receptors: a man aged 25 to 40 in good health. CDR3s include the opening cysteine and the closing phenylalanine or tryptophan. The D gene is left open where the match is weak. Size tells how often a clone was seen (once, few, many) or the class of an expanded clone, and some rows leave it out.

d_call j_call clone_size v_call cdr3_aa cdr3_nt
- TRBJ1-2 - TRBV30 CAWSVAPGVGYTF TGTGCCTGGAGTGTAGCTCCAGGGGTTGGCTACACCTTC
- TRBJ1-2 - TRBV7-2 CASSLFVGTNYGYTF TGTGCCAGCAGCTTATTCGTAGGGACTAACTATGGCTACACCTTC
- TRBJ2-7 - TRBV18 CASSSGSSYEQYF TGTGCCAGCTCATCCGGGAGCTCCTACGAGCAGTACTTC
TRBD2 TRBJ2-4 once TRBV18 CASSPGTSGDLAKNIQYF TGTGCCAGCTCACCCGGCACTAGCGGGGATCTAGCCAAAAACATTCAGTACTTC
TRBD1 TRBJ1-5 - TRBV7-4 CASSFRDRWNQPQHF TGTGCCAGCAGCTTCAGGGACAGGTGGAATCAGCCCCAGCATTTT
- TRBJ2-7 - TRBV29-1 CSVVRNRGRTTDEQYF TGCAGCGTTGTGCGGAATAGGGGGAGAACAACGGACGAGCAGTACTTC
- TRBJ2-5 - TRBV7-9 CASSSAVGAPETQYF TGTGCCAGCAGCTCCGCGGTAGGGGCCCCAGAGACCCAGTACTTC
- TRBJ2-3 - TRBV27 CASSFRGPEFNTQYF TGTGCCAGCAGTTTTCGCGGGCCCGAGTTTAATACGCAGTATTTT
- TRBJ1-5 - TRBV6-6 CASSYSRGGHGKPQHF TGTGCCAGCAGTTACTCGAGGGGCGGGCATGGTAAGCCCCAGCATTTT
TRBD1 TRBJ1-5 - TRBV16 CASSQTLMTGYSNQPQHF TGTGCCAGCAGCCAAACCCTAATGACAGGGTATAGCAATCAGCCCCAGCATTTT
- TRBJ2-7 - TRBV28 CASKQTSRQYF TGTGCCAGCAAGCAGACTTCACGGCAGTACTTC
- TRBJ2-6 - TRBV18 CASSPSGTPSGANVLTF TGTGCCAGCTCACCTTCCGGGACCCCCTCTGGGGCCAACGTCCTGACTTTC
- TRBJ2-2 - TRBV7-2 CASSFTLGAGELFF TGTGCCAGCAGCTTTACTCTCGGGGCCGGGGAGCTGTTTTTT
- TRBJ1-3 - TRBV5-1 CASSPGGVGNTIYF TGCGCCAGTAGTCCCGGGGGCGTAGGAAACACCATATATTTT